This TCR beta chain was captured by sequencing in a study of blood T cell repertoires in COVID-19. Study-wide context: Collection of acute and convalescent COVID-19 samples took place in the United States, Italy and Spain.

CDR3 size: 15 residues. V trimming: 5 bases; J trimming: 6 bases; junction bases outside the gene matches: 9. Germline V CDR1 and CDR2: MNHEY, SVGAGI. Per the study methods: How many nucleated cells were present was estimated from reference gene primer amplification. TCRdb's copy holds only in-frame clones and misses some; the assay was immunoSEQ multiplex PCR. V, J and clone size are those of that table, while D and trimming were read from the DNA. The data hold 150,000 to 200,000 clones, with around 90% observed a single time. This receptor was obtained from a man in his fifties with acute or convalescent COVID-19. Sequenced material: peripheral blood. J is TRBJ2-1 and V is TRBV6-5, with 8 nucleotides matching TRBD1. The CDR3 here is CASSRQGTGRNEQFF. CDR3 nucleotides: TGTGCCAGCAGTCGCCAAGGGACAGGCCGCAATGAGCAGTTCTTC.